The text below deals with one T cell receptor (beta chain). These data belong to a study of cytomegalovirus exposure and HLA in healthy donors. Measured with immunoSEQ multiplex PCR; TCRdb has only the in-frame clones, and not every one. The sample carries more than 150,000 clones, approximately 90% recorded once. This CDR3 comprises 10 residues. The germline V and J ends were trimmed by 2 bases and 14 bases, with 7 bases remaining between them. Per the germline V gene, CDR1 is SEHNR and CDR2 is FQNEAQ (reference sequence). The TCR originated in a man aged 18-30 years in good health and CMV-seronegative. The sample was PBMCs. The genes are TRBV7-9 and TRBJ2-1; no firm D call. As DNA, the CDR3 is TGTGCCAGCAGCTTACTAGTAGAGTTCTTC. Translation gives CASSLLVEFF. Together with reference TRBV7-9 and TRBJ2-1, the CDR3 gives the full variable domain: DTGVSQNPRHKITKRGQNVTFRCDPISEHNRLYWYRQTLGQGPEFLTYFQNEAQLEKSRLLSDRFSAERPKGSFSTLEIQRTEQGDSAMYLCASSLLVEFFGPGTRLTVL.